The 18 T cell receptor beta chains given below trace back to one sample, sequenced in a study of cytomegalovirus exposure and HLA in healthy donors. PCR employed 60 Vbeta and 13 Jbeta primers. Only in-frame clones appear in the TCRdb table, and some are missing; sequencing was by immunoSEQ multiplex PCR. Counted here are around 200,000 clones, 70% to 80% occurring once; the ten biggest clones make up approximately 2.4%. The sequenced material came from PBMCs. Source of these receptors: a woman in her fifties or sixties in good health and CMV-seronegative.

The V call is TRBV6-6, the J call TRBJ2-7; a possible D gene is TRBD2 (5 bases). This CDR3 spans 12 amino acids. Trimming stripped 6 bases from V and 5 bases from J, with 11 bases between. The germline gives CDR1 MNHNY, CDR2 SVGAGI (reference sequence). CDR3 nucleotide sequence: TGTGCCAGCAGGACCACGGAGGACGAGCAGTACTTC. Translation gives CASRTTEDEQYF.

CDR3 bases: TGTGCCAGCAGCGAGGGTCCTACTACGAGGGAGCAGTACTTC. Amino acid sequence: CASSEGPTTREQYF. This rearrangement joins TRBV7-2 to TRBJ2-7; maybe TRBD2 (5 bases). The V gene's germline CDR1 is SGHTA and CDR2 FQGNSA. The V end lost 5 bases, the J end lost 7 bases, and 18 bases lay between the germline ends. This CDR3 spans 14 amino acids. The full variable domain, in which reference TRBV7-2 and TRBJ2-7 provide the parts outside the CDR3, is GAGVSQSPSNKVTEKGKDVELRCDPISGHTALYWYRQSLGQGLEFLIYFQGNSAPDKSGLPSDRFSAERTGGSVSTLTIQRTQQEDSAVYLCASSEGPTTREQYFGPGTRLTVT.

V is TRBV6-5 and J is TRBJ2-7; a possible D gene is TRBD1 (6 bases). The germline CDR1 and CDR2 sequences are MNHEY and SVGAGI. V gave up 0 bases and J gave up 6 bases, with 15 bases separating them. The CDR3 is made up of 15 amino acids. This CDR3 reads CASSYSPGLGGEQYF. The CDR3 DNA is TGTGCCAGCAGTTACTCCCCGGGGTTAGGGGGCGAGCAGTACTTC.

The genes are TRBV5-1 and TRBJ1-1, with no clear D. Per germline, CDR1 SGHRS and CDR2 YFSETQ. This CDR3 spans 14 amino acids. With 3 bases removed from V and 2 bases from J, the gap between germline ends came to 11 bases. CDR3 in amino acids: CASSSQTTNTEAFF. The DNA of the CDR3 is TGCGCCAGCAGCTCACAGACGACCAACACTGAAGCTTTCTTT.

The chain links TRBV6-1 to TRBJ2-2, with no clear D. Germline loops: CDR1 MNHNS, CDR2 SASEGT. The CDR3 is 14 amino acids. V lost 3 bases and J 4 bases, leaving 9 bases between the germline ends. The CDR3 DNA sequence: TGTGCCAGCAGTGATGTTCTAGGCACCGGGGAGCTGTTTTTT. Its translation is CASSDVLGTGELFF.

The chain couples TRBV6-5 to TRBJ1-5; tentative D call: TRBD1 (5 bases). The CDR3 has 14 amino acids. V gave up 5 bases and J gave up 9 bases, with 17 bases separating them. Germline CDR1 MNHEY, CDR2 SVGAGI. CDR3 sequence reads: CASSLKVGARPQHF. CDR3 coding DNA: TGTGCCAGCAGTCTTAAAGTTGGGGCTCGGCCCCAGCATTTT.

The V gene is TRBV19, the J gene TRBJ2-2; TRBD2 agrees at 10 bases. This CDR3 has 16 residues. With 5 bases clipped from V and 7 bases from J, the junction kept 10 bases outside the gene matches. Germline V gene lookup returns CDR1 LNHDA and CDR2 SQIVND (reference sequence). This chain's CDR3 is CASSGGVAGGVGELFF. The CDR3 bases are TGTGCCAGTAGTGGCGGAGTAGCGGGAGGAGTCGGGGAGCTGTTTTTT.

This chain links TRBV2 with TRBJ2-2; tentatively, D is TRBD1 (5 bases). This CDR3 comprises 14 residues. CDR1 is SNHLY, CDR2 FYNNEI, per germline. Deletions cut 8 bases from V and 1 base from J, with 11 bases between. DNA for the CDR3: TGTGCCAGCGGCCTAGGACAGAACACCGGGGAGCTGTTTTTT. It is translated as CASGLGQNTGELFF.

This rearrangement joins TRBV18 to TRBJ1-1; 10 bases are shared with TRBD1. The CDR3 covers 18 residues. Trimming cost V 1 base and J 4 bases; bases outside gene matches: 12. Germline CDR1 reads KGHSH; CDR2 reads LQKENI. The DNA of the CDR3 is TGTGCCAGCTCACCACTTCCCGACAGGGGGCGATTTACCACTGAAGCTTTCTTT. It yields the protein CASSPLPDRGRFTTEAFF.

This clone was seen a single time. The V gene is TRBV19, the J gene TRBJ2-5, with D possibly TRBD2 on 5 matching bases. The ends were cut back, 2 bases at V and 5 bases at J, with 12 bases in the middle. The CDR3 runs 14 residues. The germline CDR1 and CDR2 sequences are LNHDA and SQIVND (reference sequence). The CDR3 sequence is CASSIRGLEETQYF. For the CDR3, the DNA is TGTGCCAGTAGTATAAGAGGGCTAGAGGAGACCCAGTACTTC.

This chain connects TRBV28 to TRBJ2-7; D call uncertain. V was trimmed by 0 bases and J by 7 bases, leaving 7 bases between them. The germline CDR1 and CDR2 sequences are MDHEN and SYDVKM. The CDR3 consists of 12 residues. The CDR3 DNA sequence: TGTGCCAGCAGTTTATGGTCCCGGGAGCAGTACTTC. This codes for CASSLWSREQYF.

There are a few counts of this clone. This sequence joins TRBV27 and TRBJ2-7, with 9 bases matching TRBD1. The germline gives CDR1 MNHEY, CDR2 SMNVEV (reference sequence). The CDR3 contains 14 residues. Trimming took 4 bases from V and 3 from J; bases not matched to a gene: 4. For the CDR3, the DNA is TGTGCCAGCAGTTCAGGGACAGGGAACTACGAGCAGTACTTC. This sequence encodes CASSSGTGNYEQYF.

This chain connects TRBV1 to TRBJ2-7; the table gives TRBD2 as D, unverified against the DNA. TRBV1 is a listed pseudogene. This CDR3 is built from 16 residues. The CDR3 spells CTSSQDLGLAGYEQYF. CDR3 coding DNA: TGCACCAGCAGCCAAGATCTCGGGCTAGCGGGTTACGAGCAGTACTTC.

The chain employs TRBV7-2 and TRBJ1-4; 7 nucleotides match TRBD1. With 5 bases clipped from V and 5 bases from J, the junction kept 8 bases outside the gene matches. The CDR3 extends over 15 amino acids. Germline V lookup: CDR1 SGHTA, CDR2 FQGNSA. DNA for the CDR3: TGTGCCAGCAGCCCACGACAGGGTAGGAATGAAAAACTGTTTTTT. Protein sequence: CASSPRQGRNEKLFF.

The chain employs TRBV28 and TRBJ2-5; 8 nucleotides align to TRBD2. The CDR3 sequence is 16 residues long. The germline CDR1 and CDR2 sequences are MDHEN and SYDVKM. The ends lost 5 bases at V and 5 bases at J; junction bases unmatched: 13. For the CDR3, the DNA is TGTGCCAGCAGTAGGATATCCAGCGGGGGTAGGGAGACCCAGTACTTC. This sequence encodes CASSRISSGGRETQYF.

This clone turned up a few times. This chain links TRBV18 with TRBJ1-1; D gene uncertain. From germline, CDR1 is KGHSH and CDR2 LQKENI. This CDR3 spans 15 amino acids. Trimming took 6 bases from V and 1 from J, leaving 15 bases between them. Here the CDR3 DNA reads TGTGCCAGCTCCCCGGCGGGTCCGCCGAACACTGAAGCTTTCTTT. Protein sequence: CASSPAGPPNTEAFF. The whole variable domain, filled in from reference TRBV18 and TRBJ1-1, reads NAGVMQNPRHLVRRRGQEARLRCSPMKGHSHVYWYRQLPEEGLKFMVYLQKENIIDESGMPKERFSAEFPKEGPSILRIQQVVRGDSAAYFCASSPAGPPNTEAFFGQGTRLTVV.

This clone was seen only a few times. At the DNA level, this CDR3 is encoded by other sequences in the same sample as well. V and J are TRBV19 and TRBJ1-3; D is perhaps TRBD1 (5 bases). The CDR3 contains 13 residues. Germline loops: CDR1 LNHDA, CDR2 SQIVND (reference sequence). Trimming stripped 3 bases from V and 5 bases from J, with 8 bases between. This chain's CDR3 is CASSMNRRNTIYF. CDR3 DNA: TGTGCCAGTAGTATGAACAGGCGAAACACCATATATTTT.

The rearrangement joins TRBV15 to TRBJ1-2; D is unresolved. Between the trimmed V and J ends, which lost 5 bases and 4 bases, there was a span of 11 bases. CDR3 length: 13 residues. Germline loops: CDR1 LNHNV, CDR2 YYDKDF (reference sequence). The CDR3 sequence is CATSGRQAYGYTF. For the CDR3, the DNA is TGTGCCACCAGCGGTCGGCAGGCCTATGGCTACACCTTC.